A selection of T cell receptor beta chains follows, all from one sample in a study of T cells in Graves' hyperthyroidism and ophthalmopathy. MiXCR, run by TCRdb on the multiplex PCR reads, gives a single entry per CDR3 protein. The sample includes hundreds of thousands of distinct CDR3 sequences, 38% seen only once; the top ten take around 10%. Sequencing used blood. All receptors come from a man aged 18 to 30 with Graves' hyperthyroidism. Both conserved end residues are part of each CDR3.

CDR3,J,V
CSARGLAQETQYF,TRBJ2-5,TRBV20-1
CASSQGSVTEAFF,TRBJ1-1,TRBV13
CASSQDFTVEKLFF,TRBJ1-4,TRBV3-1
CAISGPGGTEAFF,TRBJ1-1,TRBV10-3
CASSLDSGMGDSPLHF,TRBJ1-6,TRBV5-1
CSATPDRGPPETQYF,TRBJ2-5,TRBV20-1
CAISETGQGLEYTQYF,TRBJ2-3,TRBV10-3
CASSLDRGLNTEAFF,TRBJ1-1,TRBV5-1
CASSAFGGADTEAFF,TRBJ1-1,TRBV25-1
CASSLNEGSLPGELFF,TRBJ2-2,TRBV7-8
CASSTTGTYEQYF,TRBJ2-7,TRBV12-3/TRBV12-4
CASFDRGYSYEQYF,TRBJ2-7,TRBV2
CSLEGARNQPQHF,TRBJ1-5,TRBV29-1
CASSYSRYRNQPQHF,TRBJ1-5,TRBV6-6
CASSLATGGNQPQHF,TRBJ1-5,TRBV7-2
CASSTLGSYEQYF,TRBJ2-7,TRBV5-5
CASSFRDRERETQYF,TRBJ2-5,TRBV7-9
CSPTSGDITGELFF,TRBJ2-2,TRBV29-1
CSASVGTANSPLHF,TRBJ1-6,TRBV20-1
CASSYAGGSNEQYF,TRBJ2-7,TRBV6-5
CASSWGIFEYEQYF,TRBJ2-7,TRBV5-1
CASSGGSGTGYNQPQHF,TRBJ1-5,TRBV5-6
CASSAIGQGTGETQYF,TRBJ2-5,TRBV13
CASTGDRMNTEAFF,TRBJ1-1,TRBV7-9
CASTKGTGELFF,TRBJ2-2,TRBV6-5
CASSLVSGQRPTYEQYF,TRBJ2-7,TRBV7-2
CASSFSGGGYTF,TRBJ1-2,TRBV12-3/TRBV12-4
CASSASTSSQETQYF,TRBJ2-5,TRBV6-5
CASSEARRNEKLFF,TRBJ1-4,TRBV2